The present entry profiles one T cell receptor beta chain with its context. The target antigen is unknown. The data are from a study of shared clonotypes between healthy human individuals. Regarding the study as a whole: Naive subsets, compared against memory subsets, generally had larger estimated richness values. Clonotypes shared by all four donors outscored non-shared clonotypes in generation probability.

V was clipped by 2 bases and J by 4 bases; unmatched bases: 11. This CDR3 spans 16 amino acids. CDR1 is SGHVS, CDR2 FQNEAQ, per germline. CD45RO-negative, CCR7-positively selected cells formed the naive CD8 fraction, excluding terminally differentiated effector memory CD45RA+ cells. This table comes from immunoSEQ multiplex PCR, and its TCRdb copy is limited to in-frame clones, with some not included. Among roughly 2.1 million clones, just over 90% were seen once, and the ten largest hold roughly 1.7%. The chain carries TRBV7-8 and TRBJ2-7, with 7 bases matching TRBD2. The sequence derives from a man in his late teens or twenties in good health. Some clones in this sample may be carry-over from other donors' samples. Sequencing was done on a sample of naive CD8+ T cells from PBMCs. This CDR3 reads CASSLLGPGGRYEQYF. CDR3 sequence (DNA): TGTGCCAGCAGCTTATTGGGTCCGGGAGGCAGATACGAGCAGTACTTC.